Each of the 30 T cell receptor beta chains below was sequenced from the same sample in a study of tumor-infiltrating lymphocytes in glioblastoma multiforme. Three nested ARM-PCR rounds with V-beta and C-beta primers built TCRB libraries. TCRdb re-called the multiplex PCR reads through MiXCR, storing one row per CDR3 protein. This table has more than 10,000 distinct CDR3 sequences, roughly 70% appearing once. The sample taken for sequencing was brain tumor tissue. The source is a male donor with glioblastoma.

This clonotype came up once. The DNA for the CDR3 is TGTGCCAGCATCCCCCTCAAAGCCGGCATTCAGTACTTC. This encodes CASIPLKAGIQYF. The chain joins TRBV11-1 to TRBJ2-4; D is uncertain. The CDR3 length is 13 residues. Germline V lookup: CDR1 SGHAT, CDR2 FQDESV (reference sequence). Trimming took 7 bases from V and 9 from J, leaving 16 bases between them.

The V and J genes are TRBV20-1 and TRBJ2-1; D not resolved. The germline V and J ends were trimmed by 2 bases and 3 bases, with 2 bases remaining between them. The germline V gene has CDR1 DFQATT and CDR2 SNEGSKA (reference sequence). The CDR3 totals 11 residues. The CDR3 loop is CSARHYNEQFF. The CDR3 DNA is TGCAGTGCTAGACACTACAATGAGCAGTTCTTC.

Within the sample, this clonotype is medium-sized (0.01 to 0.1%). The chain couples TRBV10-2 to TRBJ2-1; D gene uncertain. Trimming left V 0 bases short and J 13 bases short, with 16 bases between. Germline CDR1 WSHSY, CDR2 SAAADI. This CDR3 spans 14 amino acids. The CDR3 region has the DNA TGCGCCAGCAGTGAGTCAGGTAGCCGTGGGTTCCAGTTCTTC. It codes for CASSESGSRGFQFF.

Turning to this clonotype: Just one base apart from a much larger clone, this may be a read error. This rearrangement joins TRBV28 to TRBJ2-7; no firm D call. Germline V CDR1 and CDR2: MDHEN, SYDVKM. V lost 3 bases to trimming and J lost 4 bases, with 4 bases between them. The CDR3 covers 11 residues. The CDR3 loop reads CASSFKYEQYF. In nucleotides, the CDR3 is TGTGCCAGCAGTTTTAAGTACGAGCAGTACTTC.

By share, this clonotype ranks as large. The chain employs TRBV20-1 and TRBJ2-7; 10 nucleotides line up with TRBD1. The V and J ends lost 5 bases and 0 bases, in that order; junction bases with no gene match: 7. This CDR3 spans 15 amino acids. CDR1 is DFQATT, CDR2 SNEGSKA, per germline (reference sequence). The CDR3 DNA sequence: TGCAGTGCTTCGGGACAGGGGTCCATCTCCTACGAGCAGTACTTC. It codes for CSASGQGSISYEQYF.

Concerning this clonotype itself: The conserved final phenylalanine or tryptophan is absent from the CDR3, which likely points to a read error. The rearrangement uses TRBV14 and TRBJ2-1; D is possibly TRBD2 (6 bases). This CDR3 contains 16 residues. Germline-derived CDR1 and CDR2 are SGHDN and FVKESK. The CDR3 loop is CASSRPGDGSYKEQFL. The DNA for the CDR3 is TGTGCCAGCAGCCGACCGGGGGATGGATCCTACAAAGAGCAGTTCCTC.

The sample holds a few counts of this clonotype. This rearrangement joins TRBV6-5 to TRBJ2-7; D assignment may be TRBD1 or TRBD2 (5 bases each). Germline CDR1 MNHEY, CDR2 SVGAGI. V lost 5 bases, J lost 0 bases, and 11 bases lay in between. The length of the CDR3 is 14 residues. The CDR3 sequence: CASSPGASSYEQYF. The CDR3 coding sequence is TGTGCCAGCAGTCCCGGGGCCAGCTCCTACGAGCAGTACTTC.

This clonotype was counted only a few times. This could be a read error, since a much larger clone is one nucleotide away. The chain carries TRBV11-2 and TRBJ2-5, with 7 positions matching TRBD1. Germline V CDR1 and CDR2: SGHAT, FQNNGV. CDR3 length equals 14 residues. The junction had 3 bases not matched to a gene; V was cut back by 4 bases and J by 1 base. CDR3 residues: CASSSGQAQETQYF. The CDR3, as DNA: TGTGCCAGCAGCTCCGGACAGGCCCAAGAGACCCAGTACTTC.

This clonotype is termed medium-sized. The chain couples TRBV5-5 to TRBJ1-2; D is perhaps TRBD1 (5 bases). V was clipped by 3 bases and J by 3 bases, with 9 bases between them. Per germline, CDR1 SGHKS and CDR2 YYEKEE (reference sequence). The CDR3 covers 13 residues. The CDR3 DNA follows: TGTGCCAGCAGCTCAGGACACCACTATGGCTACACCTTC. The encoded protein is CASSSGHHYGYTF. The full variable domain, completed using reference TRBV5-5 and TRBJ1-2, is DAGVTQSPTHLIKTRGQQVTLRCSPISGHKSVSWYQQVLGQGPQFIFQYYEKEERGRGNFPDRFSARQFPNYSSELNVNALLLGDSALYLCASSSGHHYGYTFGSGTRLTVV.

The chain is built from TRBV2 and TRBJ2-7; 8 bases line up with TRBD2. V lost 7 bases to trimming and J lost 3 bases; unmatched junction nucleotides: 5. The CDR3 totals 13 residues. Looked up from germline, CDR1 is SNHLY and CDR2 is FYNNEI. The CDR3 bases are TGTGCCAGCAATACCGGGACTAGCTACGAGCAGTACTTC. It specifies CASNTGTSYEQYF.

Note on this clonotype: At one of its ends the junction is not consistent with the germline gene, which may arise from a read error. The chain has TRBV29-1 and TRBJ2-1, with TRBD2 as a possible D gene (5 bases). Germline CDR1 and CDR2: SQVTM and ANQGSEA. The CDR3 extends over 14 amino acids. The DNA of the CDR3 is TGCAGCGCCAGCCATGGGGAGCCCTACAATAAGCAGCTCTTC. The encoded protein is CSASHGEPYNKQLF.

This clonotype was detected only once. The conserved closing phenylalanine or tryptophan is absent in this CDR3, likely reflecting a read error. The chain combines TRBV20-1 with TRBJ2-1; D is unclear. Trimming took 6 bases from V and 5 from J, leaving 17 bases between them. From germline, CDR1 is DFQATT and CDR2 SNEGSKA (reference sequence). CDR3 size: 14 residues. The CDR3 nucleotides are TGCAGTGCCTTTGACCCACGTAACCACAATGAGCAGTTCCTC. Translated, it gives CSAFDPRNHNEQFL.

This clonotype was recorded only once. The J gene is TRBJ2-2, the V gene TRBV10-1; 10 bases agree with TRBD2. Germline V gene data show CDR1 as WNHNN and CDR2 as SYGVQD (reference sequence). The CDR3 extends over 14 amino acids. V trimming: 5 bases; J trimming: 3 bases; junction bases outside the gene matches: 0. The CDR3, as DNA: TGCGCCAGCAGTAGCGGGAGGGACACCGGGGAGCTGTTTTTT. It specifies CASSSGRDTGELFF.

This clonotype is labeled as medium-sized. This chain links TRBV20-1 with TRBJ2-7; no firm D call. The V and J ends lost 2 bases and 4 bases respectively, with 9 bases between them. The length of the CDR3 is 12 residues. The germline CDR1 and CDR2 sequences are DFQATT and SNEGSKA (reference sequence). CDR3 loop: CSARQAVYEQYF. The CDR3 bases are TGCAGTGCTAGACAGGCCGTGTACGAGCAGTACTTC.

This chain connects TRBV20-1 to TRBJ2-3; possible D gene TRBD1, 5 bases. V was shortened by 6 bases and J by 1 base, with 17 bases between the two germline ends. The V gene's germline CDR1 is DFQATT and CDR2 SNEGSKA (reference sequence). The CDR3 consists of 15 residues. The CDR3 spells CSARTDVGRTDTQYF. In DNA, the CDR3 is TGCAGTGCCAGGACCGACGTGGGGCGCACAGATACGCAGTATTTT.

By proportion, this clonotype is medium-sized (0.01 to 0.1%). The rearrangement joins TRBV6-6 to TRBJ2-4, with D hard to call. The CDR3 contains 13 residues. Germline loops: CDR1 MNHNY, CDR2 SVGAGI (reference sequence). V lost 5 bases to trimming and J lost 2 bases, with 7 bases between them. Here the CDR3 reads CASSPEPKNIQYF. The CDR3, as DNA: TGTGCCAGCAGTCCTGAACCCAAAAACATTCAGTACTTC.

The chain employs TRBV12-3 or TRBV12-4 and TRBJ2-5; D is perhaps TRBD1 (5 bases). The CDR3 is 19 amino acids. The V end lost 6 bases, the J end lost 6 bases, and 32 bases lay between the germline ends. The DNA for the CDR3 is TGTGCCAGCAGCCTAGGGGCTACCGGAGCCCCCTCTGTGTCGAAGACCCAGTACTTC. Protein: CASSLGATGAPSVSKTQYF.

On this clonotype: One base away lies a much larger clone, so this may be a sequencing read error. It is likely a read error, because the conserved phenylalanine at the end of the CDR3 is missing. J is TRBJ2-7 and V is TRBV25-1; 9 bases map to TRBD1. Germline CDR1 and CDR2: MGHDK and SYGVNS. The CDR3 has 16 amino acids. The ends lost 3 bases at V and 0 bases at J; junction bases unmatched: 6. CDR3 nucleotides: TGTGCCAGCAGTGACCCCCCGGGACAGGGCTCCTACGAGCAGTACATC. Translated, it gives CASSDPPGQGSYEQYI.

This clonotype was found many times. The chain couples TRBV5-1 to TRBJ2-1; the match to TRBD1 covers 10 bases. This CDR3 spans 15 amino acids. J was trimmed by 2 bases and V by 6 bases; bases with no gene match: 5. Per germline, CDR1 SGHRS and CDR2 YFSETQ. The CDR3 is CASNSGTGAYNEQFF. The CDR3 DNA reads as TGCGCCAGCAACTCCGGGACAGGGGCCTACAATGAGCAGTTCTTC.

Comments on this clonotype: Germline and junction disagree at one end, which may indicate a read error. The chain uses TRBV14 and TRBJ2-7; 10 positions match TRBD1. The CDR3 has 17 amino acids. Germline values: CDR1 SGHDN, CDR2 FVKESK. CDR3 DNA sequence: TGTGCCAGCAGCCGAGATTCCTACGGGACAGGGGCCTACGAGCTGTACTTC. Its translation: CASSRDSYGTGAYELYF. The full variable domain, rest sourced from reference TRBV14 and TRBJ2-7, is EAGVTQFPSHSVIEKGQTVTLRCDPISGHDNLYWYRRVMGKEIKFLLHFVKESKQDESGMPNNRFLAERTGGTYSTLKVQPAELEDSGVYFCASSRDSYGTGAYELYFGPGTRLTVT.

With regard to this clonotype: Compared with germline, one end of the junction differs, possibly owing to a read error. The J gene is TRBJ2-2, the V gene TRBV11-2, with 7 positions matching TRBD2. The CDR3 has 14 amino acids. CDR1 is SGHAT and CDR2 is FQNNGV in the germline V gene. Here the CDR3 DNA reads TGTGCCAGCAACCACGGACTAGATCCCGGGGAGCTGCTTTTT. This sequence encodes CASNHGLDPGELLF.

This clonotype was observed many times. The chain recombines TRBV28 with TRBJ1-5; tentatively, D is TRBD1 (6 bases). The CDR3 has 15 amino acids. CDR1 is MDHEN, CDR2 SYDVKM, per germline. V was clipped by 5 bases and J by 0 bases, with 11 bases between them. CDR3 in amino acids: CASSQDSPSNQPQHF. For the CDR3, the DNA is TGTGCCAGCAGTCAGGACAGCCCTAGCAATCAGCCCCAGCATTTT.

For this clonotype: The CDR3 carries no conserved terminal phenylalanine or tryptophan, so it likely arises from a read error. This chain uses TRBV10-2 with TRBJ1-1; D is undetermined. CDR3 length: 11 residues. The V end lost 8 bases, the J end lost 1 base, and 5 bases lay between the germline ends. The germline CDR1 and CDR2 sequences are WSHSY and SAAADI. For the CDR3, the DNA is TGCGCCAGCGCGGAGAACACTGAAGCTTTCTCT. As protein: CASAENTEAFS.

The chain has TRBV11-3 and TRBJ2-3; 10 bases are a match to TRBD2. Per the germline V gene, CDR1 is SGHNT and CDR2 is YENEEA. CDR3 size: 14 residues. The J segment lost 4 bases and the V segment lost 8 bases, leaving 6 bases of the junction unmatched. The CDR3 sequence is CASGQRGGSDTQYF. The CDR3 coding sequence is TGTGCCAGCGGCCAGCGGGGGGGATCAGATACGCAGTATTTT.

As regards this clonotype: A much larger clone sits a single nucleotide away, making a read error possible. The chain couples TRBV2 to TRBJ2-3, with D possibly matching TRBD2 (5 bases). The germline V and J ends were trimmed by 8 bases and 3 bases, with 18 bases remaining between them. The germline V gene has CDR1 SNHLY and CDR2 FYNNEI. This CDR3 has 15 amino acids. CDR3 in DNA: TGTGCCAGCCGGGATGGGGTTGCTTCTACAGATACGCAGTATTTT. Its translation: CASRDGVASTDTQYF.

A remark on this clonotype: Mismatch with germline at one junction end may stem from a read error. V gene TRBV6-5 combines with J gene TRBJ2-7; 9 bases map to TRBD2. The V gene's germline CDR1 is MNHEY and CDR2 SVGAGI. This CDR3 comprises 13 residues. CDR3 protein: CASSPVLAGLSVF. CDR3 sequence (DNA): TGTGCCAGCAGCCCGGTACTAGCGGGTCTCAGTGTCTTC.

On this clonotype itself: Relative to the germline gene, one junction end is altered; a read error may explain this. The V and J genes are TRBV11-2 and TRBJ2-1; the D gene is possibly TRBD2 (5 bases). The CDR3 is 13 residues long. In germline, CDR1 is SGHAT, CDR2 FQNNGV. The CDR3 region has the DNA TGTGCCAGCAGCCCCGGGCCCAAACTAGAGCGGTTCTTC. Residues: CASSPGPKLERFF.

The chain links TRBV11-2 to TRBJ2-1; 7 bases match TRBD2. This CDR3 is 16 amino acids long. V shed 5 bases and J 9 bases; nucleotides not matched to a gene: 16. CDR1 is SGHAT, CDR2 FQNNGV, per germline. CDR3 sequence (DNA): TGTGCCAGCAGCGCTCGCGCCACTAACGGGGGGACTGAGCAGTTCTTC. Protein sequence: CASSARATNGGTEQFF.

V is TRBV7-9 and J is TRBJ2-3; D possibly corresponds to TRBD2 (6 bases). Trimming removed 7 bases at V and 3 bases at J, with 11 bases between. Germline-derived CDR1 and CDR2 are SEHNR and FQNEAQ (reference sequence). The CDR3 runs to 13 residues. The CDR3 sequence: CASNLGGTDTQYF. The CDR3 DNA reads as TGTGCCAGCAACCTTGGGGGGACAGATACGCAGTATTTT.

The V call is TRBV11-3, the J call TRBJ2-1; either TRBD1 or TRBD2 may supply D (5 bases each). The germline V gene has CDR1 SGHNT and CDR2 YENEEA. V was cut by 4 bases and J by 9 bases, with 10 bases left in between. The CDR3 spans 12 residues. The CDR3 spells CASSSRGGEQFF. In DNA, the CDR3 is TGTGCCAGCAGCTCGAGGGGTGGTGAGCAGTTCTTC.